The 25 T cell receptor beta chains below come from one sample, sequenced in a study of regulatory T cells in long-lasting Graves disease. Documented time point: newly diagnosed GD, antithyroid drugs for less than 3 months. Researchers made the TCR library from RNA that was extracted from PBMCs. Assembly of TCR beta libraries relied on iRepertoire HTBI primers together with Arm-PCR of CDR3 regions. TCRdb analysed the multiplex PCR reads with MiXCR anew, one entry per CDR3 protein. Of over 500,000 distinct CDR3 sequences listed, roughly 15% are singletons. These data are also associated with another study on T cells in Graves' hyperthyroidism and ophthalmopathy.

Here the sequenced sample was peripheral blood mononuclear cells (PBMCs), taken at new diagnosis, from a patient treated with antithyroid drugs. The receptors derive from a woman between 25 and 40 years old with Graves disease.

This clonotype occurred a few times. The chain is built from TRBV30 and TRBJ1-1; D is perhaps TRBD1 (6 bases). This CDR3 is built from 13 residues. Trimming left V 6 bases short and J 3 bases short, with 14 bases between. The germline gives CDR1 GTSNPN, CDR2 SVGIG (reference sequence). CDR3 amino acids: CACPATGYTEAFF. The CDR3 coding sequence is TGTGCCTGTCCTGCGACAGGCTACACTGAAGCTTTCTTT.

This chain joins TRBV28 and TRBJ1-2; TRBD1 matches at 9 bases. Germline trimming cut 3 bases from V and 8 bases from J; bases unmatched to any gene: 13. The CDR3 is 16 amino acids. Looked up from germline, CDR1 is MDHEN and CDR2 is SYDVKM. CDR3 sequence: CASSFHLRDRDVGYTF. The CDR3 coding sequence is TGTGCCAGCAGTTTCCATCTGAGGGACAGGGATGTAGGCTACACCTTC.

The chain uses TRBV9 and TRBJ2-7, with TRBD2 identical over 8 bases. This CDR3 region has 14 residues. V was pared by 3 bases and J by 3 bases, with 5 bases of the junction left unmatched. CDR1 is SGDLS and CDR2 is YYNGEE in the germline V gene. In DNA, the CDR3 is TGTGCCAGCAGCGCCAGGCTAGCGGGCTACGAGCAGTACTTC. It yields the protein CASSARLAGYEQYF.

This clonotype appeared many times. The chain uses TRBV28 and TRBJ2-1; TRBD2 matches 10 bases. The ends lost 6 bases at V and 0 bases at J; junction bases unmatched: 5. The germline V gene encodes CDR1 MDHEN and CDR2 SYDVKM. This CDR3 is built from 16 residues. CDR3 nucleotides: TGTGCCAGCAGAACTAGCGGGGCTAGCTCCTACAATGAGCAGTTCTTC. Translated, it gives CASRTSGASSYNEQFF.

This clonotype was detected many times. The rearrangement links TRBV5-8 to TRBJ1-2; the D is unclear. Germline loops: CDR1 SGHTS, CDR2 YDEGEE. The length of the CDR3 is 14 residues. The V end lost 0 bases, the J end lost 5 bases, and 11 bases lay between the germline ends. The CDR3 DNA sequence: TGTGCCAGCAGCTTGGGAGCAGGTTCTTATGGCTACACCTTC. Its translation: CASSLGAGSYGYTF.

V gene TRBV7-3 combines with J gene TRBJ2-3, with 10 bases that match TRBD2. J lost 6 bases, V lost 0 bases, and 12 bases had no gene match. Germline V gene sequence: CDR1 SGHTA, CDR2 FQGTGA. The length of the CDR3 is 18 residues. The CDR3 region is CASSLTPGLAGGLDTQYF. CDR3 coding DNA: TGTGCCAGCAGCTTAACCCCGGGGTTAGCGGGAGGATTGGATACGCAGTATTTT.

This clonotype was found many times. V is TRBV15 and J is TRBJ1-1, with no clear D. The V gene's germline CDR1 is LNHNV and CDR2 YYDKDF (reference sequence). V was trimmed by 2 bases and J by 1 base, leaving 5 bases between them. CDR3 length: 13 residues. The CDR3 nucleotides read TGTGCCACCAGCAGAACAGCGAACACTGAAGCTTTCTTT. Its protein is CATSRTANTEAFF. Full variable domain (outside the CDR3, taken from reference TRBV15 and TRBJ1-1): DAMVIQNPRYQVTQFGKPVTLSCSQTLNHNVMYWYQQKSSQAPKLLFHYYDKDFNNEADTPDNFQSRRPNTSFCFLDIRSPGLGDTAMYLCATSRTANTEAFFGQGTRLTVV.

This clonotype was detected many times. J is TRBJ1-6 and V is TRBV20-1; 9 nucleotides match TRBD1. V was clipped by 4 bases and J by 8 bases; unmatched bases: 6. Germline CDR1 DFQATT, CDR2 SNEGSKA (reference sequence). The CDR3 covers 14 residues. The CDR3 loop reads CSATRDREYSPLHF. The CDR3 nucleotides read TGCAGTGCTACCCGGGACAGGGAATATTCACCCCTCCACTTT.

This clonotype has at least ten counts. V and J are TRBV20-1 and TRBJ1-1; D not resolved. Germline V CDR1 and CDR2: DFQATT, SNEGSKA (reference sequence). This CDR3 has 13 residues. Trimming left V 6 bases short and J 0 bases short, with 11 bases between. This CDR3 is CSATNIMNTEAFF. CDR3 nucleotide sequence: TGCAGTGCCACCAACATAATGAACACTGAAGCTTTCTTT.

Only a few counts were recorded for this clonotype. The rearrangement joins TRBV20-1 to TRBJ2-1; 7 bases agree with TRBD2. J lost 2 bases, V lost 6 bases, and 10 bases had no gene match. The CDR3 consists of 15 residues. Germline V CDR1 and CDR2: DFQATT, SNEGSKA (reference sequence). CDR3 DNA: TGCAGTGCCCTGCTAGCGGAGAGGCCCTACAATGAGCAGTTCTTC. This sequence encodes CSALLAERPYNEQFF.

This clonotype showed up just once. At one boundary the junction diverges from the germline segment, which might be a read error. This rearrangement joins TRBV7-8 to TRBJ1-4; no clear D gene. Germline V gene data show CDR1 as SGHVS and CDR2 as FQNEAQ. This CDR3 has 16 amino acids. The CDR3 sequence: CASNLAPRSSNEKLFF. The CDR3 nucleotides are TGTGCCAGCAACTTAGCGCCCCGGTCGAGTAATGAAAAACTGTTTTTT.

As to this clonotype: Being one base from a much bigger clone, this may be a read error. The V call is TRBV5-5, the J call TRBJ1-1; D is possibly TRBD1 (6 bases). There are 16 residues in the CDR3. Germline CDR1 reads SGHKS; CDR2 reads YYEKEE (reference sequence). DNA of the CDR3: TGTACCAGCCACCCTCTCCCCAGGGGATACGACACTGAAGCTTTCTTT. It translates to CTSHPLPRGYDTEAFF.

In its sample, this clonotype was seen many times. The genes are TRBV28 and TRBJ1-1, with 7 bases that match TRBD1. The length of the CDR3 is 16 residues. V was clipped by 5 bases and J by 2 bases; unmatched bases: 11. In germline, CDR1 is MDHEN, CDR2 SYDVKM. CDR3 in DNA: TGTGCCAGCAGTCCTCTCGACAGGGCGGTTAACACTGAAGCTTTCTTT. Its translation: CASSPLDRAVNTEAFF.

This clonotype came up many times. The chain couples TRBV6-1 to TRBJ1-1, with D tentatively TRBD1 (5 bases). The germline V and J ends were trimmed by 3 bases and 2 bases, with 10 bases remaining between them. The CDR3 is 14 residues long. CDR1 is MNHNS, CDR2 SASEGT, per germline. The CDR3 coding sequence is TGTGCCAGCAGTGACCCAGGGCTTAACACTGAAGCTTTCTTT. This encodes CASSDPGLNTEAFF.

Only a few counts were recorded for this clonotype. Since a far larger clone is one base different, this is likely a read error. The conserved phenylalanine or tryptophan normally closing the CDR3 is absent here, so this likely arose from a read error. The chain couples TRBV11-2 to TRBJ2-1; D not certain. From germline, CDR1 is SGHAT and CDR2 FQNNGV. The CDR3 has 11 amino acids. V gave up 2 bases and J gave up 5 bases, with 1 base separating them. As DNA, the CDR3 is TGTGCCAGCAGCTTAAACAATGAGCAGTTCTCC. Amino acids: CASSLNNEQFS.

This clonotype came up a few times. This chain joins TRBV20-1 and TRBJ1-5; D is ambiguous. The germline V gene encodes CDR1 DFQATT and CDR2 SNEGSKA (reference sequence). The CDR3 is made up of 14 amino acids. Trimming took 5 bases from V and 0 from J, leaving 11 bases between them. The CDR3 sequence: CSAEPAYSNQPQHF. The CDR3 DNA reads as TGCAGTGCTGAGCCAGCTTATAGCAATCAGCCCCAGCATTTT.

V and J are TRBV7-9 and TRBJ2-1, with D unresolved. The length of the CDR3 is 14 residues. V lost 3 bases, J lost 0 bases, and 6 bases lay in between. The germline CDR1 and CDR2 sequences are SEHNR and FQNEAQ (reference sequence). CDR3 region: CASSFPSSYNEQFF. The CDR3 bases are TGTGCCAGCAGCTTCCCCAGCTCCTACAATGAGCAGTTCTTC.

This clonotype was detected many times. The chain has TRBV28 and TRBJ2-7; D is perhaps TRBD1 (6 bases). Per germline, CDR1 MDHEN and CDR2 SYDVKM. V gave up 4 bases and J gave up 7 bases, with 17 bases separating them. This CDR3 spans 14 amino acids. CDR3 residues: CASSSTRWGREQYF. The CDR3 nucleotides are TGTGCCAGCAGTTCTACCCGATGGGGGCGGGAGCAGTACTTC.

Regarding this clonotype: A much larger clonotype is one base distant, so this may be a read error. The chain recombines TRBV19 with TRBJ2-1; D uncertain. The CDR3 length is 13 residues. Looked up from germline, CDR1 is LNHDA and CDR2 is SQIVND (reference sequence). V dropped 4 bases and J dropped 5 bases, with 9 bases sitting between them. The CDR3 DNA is TGTGCCAGTAGTACTACAGCGAACAATGAGCAGTTCTTC. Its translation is CASSTTANNEQFF.

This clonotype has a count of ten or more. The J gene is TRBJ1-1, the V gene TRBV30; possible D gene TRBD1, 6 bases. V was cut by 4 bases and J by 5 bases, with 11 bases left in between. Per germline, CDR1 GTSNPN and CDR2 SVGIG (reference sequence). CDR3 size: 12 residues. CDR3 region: CAWTGARTEAFF. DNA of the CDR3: TGTGCCTGGACAGGGGCAAGGACTGAAGCTTTCTTT.

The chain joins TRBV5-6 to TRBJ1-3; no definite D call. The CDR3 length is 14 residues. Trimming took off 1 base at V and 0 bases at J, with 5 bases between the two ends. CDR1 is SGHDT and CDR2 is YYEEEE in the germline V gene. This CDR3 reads CASSLYISGNTIYF. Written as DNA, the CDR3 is TGTGCCAGCAGCTTGTACATCTCTGGAAACACCATATATTTT.

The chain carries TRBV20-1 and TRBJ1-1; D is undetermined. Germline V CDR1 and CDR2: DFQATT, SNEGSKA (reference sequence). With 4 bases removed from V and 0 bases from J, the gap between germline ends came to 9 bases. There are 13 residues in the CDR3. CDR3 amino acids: CSAKTLMNTEAFF. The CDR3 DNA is TGCAGTGCTAAGACATTAATGAACACTGAAGCTTTCTTT.

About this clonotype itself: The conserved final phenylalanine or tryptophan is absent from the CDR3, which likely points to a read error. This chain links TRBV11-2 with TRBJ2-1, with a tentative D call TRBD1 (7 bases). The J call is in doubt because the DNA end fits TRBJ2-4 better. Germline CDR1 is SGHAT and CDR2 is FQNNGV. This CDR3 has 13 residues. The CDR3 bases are TGTGCCAGCAGTCGCGGGACAGAAAACATTCAGTACTCC. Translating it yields CASSRGTENIQYS.

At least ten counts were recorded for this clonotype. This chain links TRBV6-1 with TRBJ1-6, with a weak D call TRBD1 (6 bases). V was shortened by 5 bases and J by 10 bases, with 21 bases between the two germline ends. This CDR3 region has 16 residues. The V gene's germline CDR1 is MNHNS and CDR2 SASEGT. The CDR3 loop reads CASSPIYLDRSSPLHF. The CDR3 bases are TGTGCCAGCAGTCCAATCTACCTGGACAGATCCTCACCCCTCCACTTT.

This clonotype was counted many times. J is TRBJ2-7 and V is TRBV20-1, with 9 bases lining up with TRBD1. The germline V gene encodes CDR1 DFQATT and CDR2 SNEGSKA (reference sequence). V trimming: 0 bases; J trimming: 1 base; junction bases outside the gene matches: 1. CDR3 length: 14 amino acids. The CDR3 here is CSAREQGASYEQYF. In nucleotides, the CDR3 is TGCAGTGCTAGAGAACAGGGGGCGTCCTACGAGCAGTACTTC.